A single sample is the source of the 2 T cell receptor beta chains below, sequenced in a study of post-analysis software for immune sequencing data. Their antigen targets remain unknown. Study-wide results and limits: In patients, about 5 TRBV segments were more frequent than in controls, with TRBV5-6, TRBV5-1 and TRBV20-1 among them.

Unique-molecular-identifier-tagged TCR beta cDNA libraries were used. TCRdb reprocessed the PCR reads with MiXCR, giving one entry per CDR3 protein. The repertoire has fewer than 550,000 distinct CDR3 sequences, roughly 34% of them found once; the top ten carry approximately 6%. What was sequenced was blood. The receptors derive from a girl between 2 and 17 years old with multiple sclerosis.

The chain combines TRBV10-3 with TRBJ2-7; D might be TRBD1 or TRBD2, each matching 5 bases. Germline-derived CDR1 and CDR2 are ENHRY and SYGVKD. There are 14 residues in the CDR3. Trimming left V 6 bases short and J 1 base short, with 13 bases between. The CDR3 DNA sequence: TGTGCCATCAGCCCCGGGACGGGTTCCTACGAGCAGTACTTC. This gives the protein CAISPGTGSYEQYF.

The rearrangement joins TRBV4-1 to TRBJ1-4; 8 nucleotides line up with TRBD1. Germline CDR1 MGHRA, CDR2 YSYEKL. The ends lost 5 bases at V and 5 bases at J; junction bases unmatched: 7. This CDR3 has 15 residues. The CDR3 loop reads CASSKDRAANEKLFF. As DNA, the CDR3 is TGCGCCAGCAGCAAGGACAGGGCCGCAAATGAAAAACTGTTTTTT.